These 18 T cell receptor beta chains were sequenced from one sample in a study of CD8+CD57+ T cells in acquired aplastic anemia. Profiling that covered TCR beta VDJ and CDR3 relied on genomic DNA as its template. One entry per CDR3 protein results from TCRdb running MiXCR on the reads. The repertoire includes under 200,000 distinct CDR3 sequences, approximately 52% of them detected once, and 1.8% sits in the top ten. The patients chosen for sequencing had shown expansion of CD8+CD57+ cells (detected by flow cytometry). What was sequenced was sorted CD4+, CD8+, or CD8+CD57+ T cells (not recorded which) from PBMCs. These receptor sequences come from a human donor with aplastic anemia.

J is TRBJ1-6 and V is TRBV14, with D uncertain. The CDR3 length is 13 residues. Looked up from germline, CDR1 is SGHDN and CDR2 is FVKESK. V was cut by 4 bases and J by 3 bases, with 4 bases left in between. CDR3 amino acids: CASSPYYNSPLHF. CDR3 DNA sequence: TGTGCCAGCAGCCCGTACTATAATTCACCCCTCCACTTT.

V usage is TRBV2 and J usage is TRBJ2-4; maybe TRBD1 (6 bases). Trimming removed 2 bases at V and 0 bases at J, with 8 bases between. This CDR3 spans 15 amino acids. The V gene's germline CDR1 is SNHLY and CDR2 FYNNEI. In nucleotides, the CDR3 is TGTGCCAGCAGTGAAAGGGGGAAAGCCAAAAACATTCAGTACTTC. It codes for CASSERGKAKNIQYF.

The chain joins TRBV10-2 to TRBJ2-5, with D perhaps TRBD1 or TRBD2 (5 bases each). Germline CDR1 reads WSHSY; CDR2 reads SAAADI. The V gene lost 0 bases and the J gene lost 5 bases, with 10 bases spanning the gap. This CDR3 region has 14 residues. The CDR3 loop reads CASSESGREETQYF. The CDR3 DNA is TGCGCCAGCAGTGAGTCGGGCAGGGAGGAGACCCAGTACTTC.

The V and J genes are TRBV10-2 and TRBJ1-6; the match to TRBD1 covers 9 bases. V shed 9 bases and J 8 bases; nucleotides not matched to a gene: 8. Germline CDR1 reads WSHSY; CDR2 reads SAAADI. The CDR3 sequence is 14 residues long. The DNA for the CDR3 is TGCGCCAGTATTCCGGGACAGGGAGATTCACCCCTCCACTTT. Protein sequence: CASIPGQGDSPLHF.

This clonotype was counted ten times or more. CDR3 residues: CASSPGVAETQYF. As DNA, the CDR3 is TGTGCCAGCAGCCCAGGGGTAGCAGAGACCCAGTACTTC. V is TRBV5-6 and J is TRBJ2-5; TRBD1 might be the D (6 bases). The V end lost 4 bases, the J end lost 4 bases, and 11 bases lay between the germline ends. The germline CDR1 and CDR2 sequences are SGHDT and YYEEEE. This CDR3 has 13 amino acids.

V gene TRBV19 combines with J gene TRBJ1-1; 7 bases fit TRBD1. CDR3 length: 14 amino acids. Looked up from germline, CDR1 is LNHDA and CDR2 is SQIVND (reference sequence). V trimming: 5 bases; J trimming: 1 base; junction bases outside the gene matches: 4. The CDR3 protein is CASSSGQSNTEAFF. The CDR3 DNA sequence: TGTGCCAGTAGTTCGGGACAGTCGAACACTGAAGCTTTCTTT.

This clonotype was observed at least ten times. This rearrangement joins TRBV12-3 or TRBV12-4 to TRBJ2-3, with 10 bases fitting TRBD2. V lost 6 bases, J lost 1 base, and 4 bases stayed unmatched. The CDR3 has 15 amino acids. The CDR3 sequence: CASSLAGDRTDTQYF. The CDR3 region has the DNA TGTGCCAGCAGCCTAGCGGGAGACCGCACAGATACGCAGTATTTT.

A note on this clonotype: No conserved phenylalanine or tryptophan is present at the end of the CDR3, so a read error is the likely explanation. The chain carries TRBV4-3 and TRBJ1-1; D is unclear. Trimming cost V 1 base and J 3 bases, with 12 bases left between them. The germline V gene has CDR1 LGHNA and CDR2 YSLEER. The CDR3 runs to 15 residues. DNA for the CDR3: TGCGCCAGCAGCCAAGTGAGGGAGGTGGACACTGAAGCTTTCCTT. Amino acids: CASSQVREVDTEAFL.

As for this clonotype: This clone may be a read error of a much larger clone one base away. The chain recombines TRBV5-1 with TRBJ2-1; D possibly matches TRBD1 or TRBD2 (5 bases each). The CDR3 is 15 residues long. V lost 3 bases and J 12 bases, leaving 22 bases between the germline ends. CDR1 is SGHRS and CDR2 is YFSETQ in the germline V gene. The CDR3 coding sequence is TGCGCCAGCAGCTACCGGGACCCGCGGGTCGATGGGCAGTTCTTC. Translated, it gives CASSYRDPRVDGQFF. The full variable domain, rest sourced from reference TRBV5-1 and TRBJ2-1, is KAGVTQTPRYLIKTRGQQVTLSCSPISGHRSVSWYQQTPGQGLQFLFEYFSETQRNKGNFPGRFSGRQFSNSRSEMNVSTLELGDSALYLCASSYRDPRVDGQFFGPGTRLTVL.

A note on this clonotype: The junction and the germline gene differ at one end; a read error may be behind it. The CDR3 region is CASSVTRSHTEAFF. The CDR3, as DNA: TGTGCCAGTAGTGTCACAAGGAGTCACACTGAAGCCTTCTTT. The gene calls are TRBV19 and TRBJ1-1, with D uncertain. The CDR3 has 14 amino acids. Looked up from germline, CDR1 is LNHDA and CDR2 is SQIVND (reference sequence). The full variable domain, in which reference TRBV19 and TRBJ1-1 provide the parts outside the CDR3, is DGGITQSPKYLFRKEGQNVTLSCEQNLNHDAMYWYRQDPGQGLRLIYYSQIVNDFQKGDIAEGYSVSREKKESFPLTVTSAQKNPTAFYLCASSVTRSHTEAFFGQGTRLTVV.

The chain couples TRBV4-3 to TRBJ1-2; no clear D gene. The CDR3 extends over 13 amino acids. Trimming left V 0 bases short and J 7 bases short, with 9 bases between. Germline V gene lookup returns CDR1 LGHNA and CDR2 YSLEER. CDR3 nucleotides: TGCGCCAGCAGCCAAGATCACGGACTTGGCTACACCTTC. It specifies CASSQDHGLGYTF.

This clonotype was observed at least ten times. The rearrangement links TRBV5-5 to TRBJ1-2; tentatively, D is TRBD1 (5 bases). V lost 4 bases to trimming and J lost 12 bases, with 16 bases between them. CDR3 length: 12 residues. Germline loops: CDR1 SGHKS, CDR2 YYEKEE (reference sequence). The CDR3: CASSPTGTVDTF. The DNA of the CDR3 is TGTGCCAGCAGCCCCACCGGGACGGTAGACACCTTC. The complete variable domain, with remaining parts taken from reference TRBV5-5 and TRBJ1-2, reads DAGVTQSPTHLIKTRGQQVTLRCSPISGHKSVSWYQQVLGQGPQFIFQYYEKEERGRGNFPDRFSARQFPNYSSELNVNALLLGDSALYLCASSPTGTVDTFGSGTRLTVV.

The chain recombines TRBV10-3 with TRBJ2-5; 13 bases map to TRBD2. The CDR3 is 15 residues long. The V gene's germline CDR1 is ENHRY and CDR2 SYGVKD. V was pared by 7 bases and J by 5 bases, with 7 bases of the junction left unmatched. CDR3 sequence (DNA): TGTGCCATCACTCGACAGGGACTAGCGGGGGAGACCCAGTACTTC. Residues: CAITRQGLAGETQYF.

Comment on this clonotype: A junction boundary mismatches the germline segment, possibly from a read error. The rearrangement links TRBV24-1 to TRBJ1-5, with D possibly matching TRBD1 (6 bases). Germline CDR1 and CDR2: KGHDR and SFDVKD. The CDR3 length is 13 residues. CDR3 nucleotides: TGCGCCACCAGTGTTGGGGGCTGGCAGCCCCAGCATTTT. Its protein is CATSVGGWQPQHF.

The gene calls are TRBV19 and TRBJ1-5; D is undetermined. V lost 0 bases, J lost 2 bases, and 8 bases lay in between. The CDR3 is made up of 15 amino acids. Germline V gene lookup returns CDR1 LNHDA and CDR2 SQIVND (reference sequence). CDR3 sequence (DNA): TGTGCCAGTAGTATAGATCTCGGTGGCAATCAGCCCCAGCATTTT. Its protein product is CASSIDLGGNQPQHF.

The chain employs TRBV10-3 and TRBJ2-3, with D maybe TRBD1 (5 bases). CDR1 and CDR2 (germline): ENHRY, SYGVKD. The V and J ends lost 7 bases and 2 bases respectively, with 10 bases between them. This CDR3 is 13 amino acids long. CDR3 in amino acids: CAIKGRDTDTQYF. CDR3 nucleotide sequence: TGTGCCATCAAAGGCAGGGACACAGATACGCAGTATTTT.

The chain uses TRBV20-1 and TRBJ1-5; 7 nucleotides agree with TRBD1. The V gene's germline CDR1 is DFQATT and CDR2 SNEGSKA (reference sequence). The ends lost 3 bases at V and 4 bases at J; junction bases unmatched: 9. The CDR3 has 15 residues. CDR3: CSASTRDSRNQPQHF. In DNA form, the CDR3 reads TGCAGTGCTAGTACTCGGGACAGTCGAAATCAGCCCCAGCATTTT.

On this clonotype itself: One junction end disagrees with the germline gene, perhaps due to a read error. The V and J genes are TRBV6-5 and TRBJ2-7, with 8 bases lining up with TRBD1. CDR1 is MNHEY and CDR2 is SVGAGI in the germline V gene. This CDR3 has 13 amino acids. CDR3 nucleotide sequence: TGCGCCAGCAGTTATGGACAGGGCGACGAGCAGTACTTC. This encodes CASSYGQGDEQYF.